A few counts support the clone carrying this TCR beta chain. Its antigen remains unknown. Each CDR3 protein is one row after TCRdb ran MiXCR on the RT-PCR reads. Of hundreds of thousands of distinct CDR3 sequences in the sample, under 20% were seen once. The CDR3 has 13 amino acids. V lost 0 bases, J lost 9 bases, and 15 bases lay in between. Looked up from germline, CDR1 is DFQATT and CDR2 is SNEGSKA (reference sequence). The sample comes from a study of response to subunit inactivated influenza vaccine. Study-level points and caveats: The authors proposed limited new T cell recruitment per seasonal influenza vaccination.

Sample: PBMCs from blood, taken 5 days after vaccination. The clonotype comes from a middle-aged man who received an inactivated influenza vaccine. This chain uses TRBV20-1 with TRBJ2-7; D is possibly TRBD1 (5 bases). The CDR3 loop is CSARDPLGAGQYF. DNA for the CDR3: TGCAGTGCTAGAGATCCCTTAGGGGCAGGGCAGTACTTC.